The rows below give T cell receptor beta chains drawn from one sample of a study of spatial heterogeneity in lung cancer. One entry per CDR3 protein, called by TCRdb with MiXCR from the 5' RACE reads. The profile shows some 3,100 distinct CDR3 sequences, roughly 4.7% of them singletons. The material was normal lung tissue next to the tumor, obtained at surgery. These receptors came from a male donor with early-stage non-small cell lung cancer. Both conserved end residues are part of each CDR3. Expanded clones get a size class; other rows say once, few or many, or leave the size out.

clone size: medium-sized
V gene: TRBV5-1
J gene: TRBJ2-5
CDR3 protein: CASSPNTGTGEETQYF

clone size: medium-sized
V gene: TRBV20-1
J gene: TRBJ2-1
CDR3 protein: CSARDHIRGDYNEQFF

clone size: medium-sized
V gene: TRBV9
J gene: TRBJ2-5
CDR3 protein: CASSVGVQETQYF

clone size: .
V gene: TRBV3-1
J gene: TRBJ2-7
CDR3 protein: CASSHQNREQYF

clone size: medium-sized
V gene: TRBV12-3/TRBV12-4
J gene: TRBJ2-1
CDR3 protein: CASSPYGDRGNEQFF

clone size: medium-sized
V gene: TRBV6-1
J gene: TRBJ2-5
CDR3 protein: CASSDLRGRETQYF

clone size: medium-sized
V gene: TRBV19
J gene: TRBJ1-2
CDR3 protein: CASSPLNQRGYGYTF

clone size: medium-sized
V gene: TRBV18
J gene: TRBJ2-6
CDR3 protein: CASSPTVSGANVLTF

clone size: few
V gene: TRBV10-3
J gene: TRBJ2-7
CDR3 protein: CAIMTDRGQDEQYF

clone size: medium-sized
V gene: TRBV5-5
J gene: TRBJ2-7
CDR3 protein: CASSGEGQGAYEQYF

clone size: many
V gene: TRBV4-3
J gene: TRBJ1-2
CDR3 protein: CASSQDRGQGYYGYTF

clone size: medium-sized
V gene: TRBV11-2
J gene: TRBJ2-2
CDR3 protein: CASSLGVRGGGELFF

clone size: many
V gene: TRBV14
J gene: TRBJ2-5
CDR3 protein: CASSRGLVREGETQYF

clone size: medium-sized
V gene: TRBV11-2
J gene: TRBJ2-7
CDR3 protein: CASSLAGGEQYF

clone size: many
V gene: TRBV7-3
J gene: TRBJ1-1
CDR3 protein: CASSSSGARNTEAFF

clone size: medium-sized
V gene: TRBV18
J gene: TRBJ2-1
CDR3 protein: CASSPRAGGPNEQFF

clone size: many
V gene: TRBV7-2
J gene: TRBJ2-3
CDR3 protein: CASSPNSDTQYF

clone size: medium-sized
V gene: TRBV28
J gene: TRBJ2-2
CDR3 protein: CASSFGGVGTGELFF

clone size: .
V gene: TRBV12-3/TRBV12-4
J gene: TRBJ1-2
CDR3 protein: CASSLGIPLYGYTF

clone size: medium-sized
V gene: TRBV28
J gene: TRBJ1-2
CDR3 protein: CASRDRTGYYGYTF

clone size: medium-sized
V gene: TRBV7-2
J gene: TRBJ2-3
CDR3 protein: CASSPGRRKDTQYF

clone size: medium-sized
V gene: TRBV20-1
J gene: TRBJ2-7
CDR3 protein: CSATGGKNEQYF

clone size: .
V gene: TRBV12-3/TRBV12-4
J gene: TRBJ1-5
CDR3 protein: CASRGGQDYQPQHF

clone size: medium-sized
V gene: TRBV7-9
J gene: TRBJ1-5
CDR3 protein: CASSHLGGDQPQHF

clone size: many
V gene: TRBV14
J gene: TRBJ2-1
CDR3 protein: CASSQDPQRGPSYNEQFF

clone size: few
V gene: TRBV20-1
J gene: TRBJ2-3
CDR3 protein: CSARDRDRATDTQYF

clone size: medium-sized
V gene: TRBV3-1
J gene: TRBJ1-5
CDR3 protein: CASSQGTGNQPQHF

clone size: medium-sized
V gene: TRBV28
J gene: TRBJ2-3
CDR3 protein: CASSLAVGTQYF

clone size: many
V gene: TRBV7-2
J gene: TRBJ2-3
CDR3 protein: CASSLDGGRTQYF

clone size: .
V gene: TRBV18
J gene: TRBJ2-3
CDR3 protein: CASSPTSGGAGDTQYF

clone size: medium-sized
V gene: TRBV11-2
J gene: TRBJ2-7
CDR3 protein: CASSPDGRKTYEQYF

clone size: many
V gene: TRBV30
J gene: TRBJ1-5
CDR3 protein: CAWSALRNEPQHF

clone size: medium-sized
V gene: TRBV10-3
J gene: TRBJ2-1
CDR3 protein: CAISEGLEGEQFF

clone size: few
V gene: TRBV7-2
J gene: TRBJ1-1
CDR3 protein: CASSKAGQGSMYTEAFF

clone size: medium-sized
V gene: TRBV2
J gene: TRBJ2-1
CDR3 protein: CASSEGVEARMQFF

clone size: many
V gene: TRBV5-6
J gene: TRBJ2-3
CDR3 protein: CASSLDYRDTDTQYF